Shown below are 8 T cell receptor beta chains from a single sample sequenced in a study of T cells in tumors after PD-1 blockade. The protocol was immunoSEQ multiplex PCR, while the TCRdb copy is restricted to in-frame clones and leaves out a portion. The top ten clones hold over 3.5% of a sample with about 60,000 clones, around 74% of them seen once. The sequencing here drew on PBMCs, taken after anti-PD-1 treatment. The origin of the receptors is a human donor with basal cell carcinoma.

CDR3 in DNA: TGCAGCGTTGAAGGATCTCTTCTAGCGGTGAACAATGAGCAGTTCTTC. It specifies CSVEGSLLAVNNEQFF. The chain carries TRBV29-1 and TRBJ2-1, with 7 bases identical to TRBD2. Germline CDR1 and CDR2: SQVTM and ANQGSEA. J was trimmed by 5 bases and V by 1 base; bases with no gene match: 11. The CDR3 has 16 residues.

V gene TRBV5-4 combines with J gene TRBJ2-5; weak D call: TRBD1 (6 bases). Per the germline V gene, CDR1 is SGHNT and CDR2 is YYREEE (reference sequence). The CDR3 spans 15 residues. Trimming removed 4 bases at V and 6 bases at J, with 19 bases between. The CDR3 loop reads CASSHETQGGKTQYF. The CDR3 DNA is TGTGCCAGCAGCCATGAAACTCAAGGGGGAAAGACCCAGTACTTC.

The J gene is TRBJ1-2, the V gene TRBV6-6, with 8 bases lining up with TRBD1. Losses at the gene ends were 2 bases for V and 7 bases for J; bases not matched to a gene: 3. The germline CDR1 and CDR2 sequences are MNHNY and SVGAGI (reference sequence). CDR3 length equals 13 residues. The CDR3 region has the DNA TGTGCCAGCAGTTACCTGACAGGGGTTGGCTACACCTTC. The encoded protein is CASSYLTGVGYTF.

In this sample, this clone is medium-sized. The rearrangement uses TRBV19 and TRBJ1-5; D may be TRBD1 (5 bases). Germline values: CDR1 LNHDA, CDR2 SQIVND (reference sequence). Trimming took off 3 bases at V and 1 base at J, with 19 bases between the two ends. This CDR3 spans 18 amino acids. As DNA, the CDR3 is TGTGCCAGTAGTATTTTTCATTCGGGTGGGGGAAGCAATCAGCCCCAGCATTTT. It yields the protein CASSIFHSGGGSNQPQHF.

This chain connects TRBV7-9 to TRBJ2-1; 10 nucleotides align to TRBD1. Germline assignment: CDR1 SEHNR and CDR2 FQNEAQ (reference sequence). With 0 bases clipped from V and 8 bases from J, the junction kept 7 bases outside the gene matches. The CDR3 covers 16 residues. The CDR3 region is CASSLAGQGSTDEQFF. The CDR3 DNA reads TGTGCCAGCAGCTTAGCGGGACAGGGGTCTACCGATGAGCAGTTCTTC.

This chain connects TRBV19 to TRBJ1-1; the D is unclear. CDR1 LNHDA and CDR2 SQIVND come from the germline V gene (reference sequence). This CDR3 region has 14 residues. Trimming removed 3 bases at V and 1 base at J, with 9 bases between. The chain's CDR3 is CASSIPPENTEAFF. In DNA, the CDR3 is TGTGCCAGTAGTATCCCCCCGGAGAACACTGAAGCTTTCTTT. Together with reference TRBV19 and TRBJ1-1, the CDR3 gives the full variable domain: DGGITQSPKYLFRKEGQNVTLSCEQNLNHDAMYWYRQDPGQGLRLIYYSQIVNDFQKGDIAEGYSVSREKKESFPLTVTSAQKNPTAFYLCASSIPPENTEAFFGQGTRLTVV.

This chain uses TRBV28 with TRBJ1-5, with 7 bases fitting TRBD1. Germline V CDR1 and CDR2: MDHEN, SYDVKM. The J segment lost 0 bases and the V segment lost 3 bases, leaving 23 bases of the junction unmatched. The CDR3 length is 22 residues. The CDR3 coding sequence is TGTGCCAGCAGTTTTCTGGCCCGGCAGCGACAGGGAGGCTCTATTAGCAATCAGCCCCAGCATTTT. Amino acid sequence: CASSFLARQRQGGSISNQPQHF.

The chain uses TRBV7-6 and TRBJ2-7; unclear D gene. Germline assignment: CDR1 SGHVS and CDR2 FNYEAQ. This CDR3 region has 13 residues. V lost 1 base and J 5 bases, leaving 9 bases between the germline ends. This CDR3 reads CASSLGGSNEQYF. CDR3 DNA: TGTGCCAGCAGCTTAGGGGGATCGAACGAGCAGTACTTC. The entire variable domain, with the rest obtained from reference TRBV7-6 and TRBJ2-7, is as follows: GAGVSQSPRYKVTKRGQDVALRCDPISGHVSLYWYRQALGQGPEFLTYFNYEAQQDKSGLPNDRFSAERPEGSISTLTIQRTEQRDSAMYRCASSLGGSNEQYFGPGTRLTVT.